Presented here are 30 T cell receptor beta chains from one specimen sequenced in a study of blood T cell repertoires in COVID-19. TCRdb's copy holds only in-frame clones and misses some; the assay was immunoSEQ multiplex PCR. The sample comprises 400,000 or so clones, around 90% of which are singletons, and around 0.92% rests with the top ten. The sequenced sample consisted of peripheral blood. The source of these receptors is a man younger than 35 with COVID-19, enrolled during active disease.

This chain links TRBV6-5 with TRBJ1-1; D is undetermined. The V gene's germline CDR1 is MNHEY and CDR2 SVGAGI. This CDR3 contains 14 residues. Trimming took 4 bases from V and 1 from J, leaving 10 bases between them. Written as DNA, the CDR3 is TGTGCCAGCAGTTCCTGGCGGGCGAACACTGAAGCTTTCTTT. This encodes CASSSWRANTEAFF.

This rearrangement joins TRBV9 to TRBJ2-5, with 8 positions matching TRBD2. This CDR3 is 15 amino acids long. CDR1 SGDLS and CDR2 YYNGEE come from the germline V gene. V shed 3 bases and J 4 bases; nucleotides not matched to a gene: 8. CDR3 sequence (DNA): TGTGCCAGCAGCGGAACCGGGACTAGGGTAGAGACCCAGTACTTC. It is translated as CASSGTGTRVETQYF.

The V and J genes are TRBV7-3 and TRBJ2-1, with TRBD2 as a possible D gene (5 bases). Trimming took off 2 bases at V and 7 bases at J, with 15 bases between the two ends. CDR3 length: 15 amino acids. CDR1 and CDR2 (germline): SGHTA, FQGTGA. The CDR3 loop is CASSLGMGASNEQFF. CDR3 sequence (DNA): TGTGCCAGCAGCTTAGGTATGGGAGCTTCGAATGAGCAGTTCTTC.

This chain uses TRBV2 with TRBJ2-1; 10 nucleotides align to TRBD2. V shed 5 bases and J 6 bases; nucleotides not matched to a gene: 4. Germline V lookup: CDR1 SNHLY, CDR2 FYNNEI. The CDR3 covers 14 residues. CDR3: CASSRASGSNEQFF. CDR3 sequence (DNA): TGTGCCAGCAGTCGGGCTAGCGGGAGCAATGAGCAGTTCTTC.

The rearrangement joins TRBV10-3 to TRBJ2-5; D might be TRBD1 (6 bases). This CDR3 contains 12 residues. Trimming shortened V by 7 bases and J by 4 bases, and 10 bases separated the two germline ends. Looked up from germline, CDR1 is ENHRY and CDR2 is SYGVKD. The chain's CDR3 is CAIKGDAETQYF. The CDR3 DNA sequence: TGTGCCATCAAGGGGGACGCAGAGACCCAGTACTTC.

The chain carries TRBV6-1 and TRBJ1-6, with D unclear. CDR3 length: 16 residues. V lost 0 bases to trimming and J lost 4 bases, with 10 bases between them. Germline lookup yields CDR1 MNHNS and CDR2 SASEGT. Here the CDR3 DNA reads TGTGCCAGCAGTGAAGCTCGGCAGGCTTATAATTCACCCCTCCACTTT. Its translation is CASSEARQAYNSPLHF.

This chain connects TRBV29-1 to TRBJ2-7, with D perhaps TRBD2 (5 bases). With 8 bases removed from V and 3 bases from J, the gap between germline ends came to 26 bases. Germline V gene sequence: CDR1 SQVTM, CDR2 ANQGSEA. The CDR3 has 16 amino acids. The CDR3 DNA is TGCAGCATACCGATGACCCGGGGTGGGTCCCACTACGAGCAGTACTTC. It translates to CSIPMTRGGSHYEQYF.

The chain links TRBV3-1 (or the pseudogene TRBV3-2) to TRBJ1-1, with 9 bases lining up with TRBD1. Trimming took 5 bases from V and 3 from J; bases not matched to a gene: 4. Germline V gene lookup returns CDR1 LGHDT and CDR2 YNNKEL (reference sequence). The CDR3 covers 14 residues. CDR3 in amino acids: CASSWRQGDTEAFF. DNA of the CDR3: TGTGCCAGCAGCTGGAGACAGGGGGACACTGAAGCTTTCTTT.

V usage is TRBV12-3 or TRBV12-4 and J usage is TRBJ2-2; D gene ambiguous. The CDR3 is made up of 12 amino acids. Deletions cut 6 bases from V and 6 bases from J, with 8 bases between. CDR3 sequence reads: CASRLLPGELFF. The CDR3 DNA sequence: TGTGCCAGCAGACTTCTTCCCGGGGAGCTGTTTTTT.

The CDR3 DNA reads TGTGCCAGCAGTGAATCGGGGGGAGGCTACACCTTC. It yields the protein CASSESGGGYTF. The chain carries TRBV25-1 and TRBJ1-2; D is perhaps TRBD1 (5 bases). The V end was cut by 1 base, the J end by 8 bases, with 8 bases between. The CDR3 spans 12 residues. CDR1 and CDR2 from the germline V gene are MGHDK and SYGVNS.

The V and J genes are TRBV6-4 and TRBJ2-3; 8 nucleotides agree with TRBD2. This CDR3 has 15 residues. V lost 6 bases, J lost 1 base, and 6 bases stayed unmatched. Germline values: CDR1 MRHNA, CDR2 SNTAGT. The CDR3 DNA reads TGTGCCAGCAGCCCCTCGCGGGGGGGCACAGATACGCAGTATTTT. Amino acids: CASSPSRGGTDTQYF.

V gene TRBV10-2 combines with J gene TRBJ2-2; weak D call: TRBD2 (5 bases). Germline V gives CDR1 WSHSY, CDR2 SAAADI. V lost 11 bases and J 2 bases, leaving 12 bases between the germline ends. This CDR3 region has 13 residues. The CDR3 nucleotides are TGCGCCGCCGCGGGCCTAAACACCGGGGAGCTGTTTTTT. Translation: CAAAGLNTGELFF.

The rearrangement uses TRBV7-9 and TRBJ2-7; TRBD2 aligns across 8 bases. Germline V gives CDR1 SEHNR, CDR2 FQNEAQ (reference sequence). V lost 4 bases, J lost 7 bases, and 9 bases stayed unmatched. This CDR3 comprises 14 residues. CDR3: CASSSPAGGQEQYF. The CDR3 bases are TGTGCCAGCAGCTCCCCCGCGGGAGGACAGGAGCAGTACTTC.

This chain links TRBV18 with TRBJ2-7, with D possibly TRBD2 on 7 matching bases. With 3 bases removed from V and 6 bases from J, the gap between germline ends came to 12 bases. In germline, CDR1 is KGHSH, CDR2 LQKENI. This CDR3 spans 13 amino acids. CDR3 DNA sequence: TGTGCCAGCTCACCTCAAGGGGGGGGCGAGCAGTACTTC. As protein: CASSPQGGGEQYF.

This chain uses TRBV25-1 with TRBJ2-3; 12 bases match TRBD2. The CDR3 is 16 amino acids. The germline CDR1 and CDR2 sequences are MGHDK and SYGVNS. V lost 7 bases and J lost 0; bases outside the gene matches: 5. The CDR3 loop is CASKTSGGQSTDTQYF. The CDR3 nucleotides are TGTGCCAGCAAGACTAGCGGGGGCCAAAGCACAGATACGCAGTATTTT.

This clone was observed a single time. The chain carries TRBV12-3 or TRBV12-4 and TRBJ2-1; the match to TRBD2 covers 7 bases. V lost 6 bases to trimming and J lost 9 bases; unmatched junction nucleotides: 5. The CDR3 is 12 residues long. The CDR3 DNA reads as TGTGCCAGCAGAGGACTAGTGGGTGAGCAGTTCTTC. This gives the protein CASRGLVGEQFF.

CDR3 nucleotides: TGTGCCAGCAGCTCGGGACAGGTTCGTCTCACTGAAGCTTTCTTT. Protein sequence: CASSSGQVRLTEAFF. This chain links TRBV7-3 with TRBJ1-1, with 8 positions matching TRBD1. V lost 4 bases, J lost 4 bases, and 8 bases stayed unmatched. The length of the CDR3 is 15 residues. Germline values: CDR1 SGHTA, CDR2 FQGTGA.

The CDR3 DNA follows: TGTGCCAGCAGCCCCGTGCGAATTGAGACCCAGTACTTC. This codes for CASSPVRIETQYF. V is TRBV5-6 and J is TRBJ2-5; D uncertain. Trimming pared 4 bases from V and 5 bases from J, leaving 12 bases between. The CDR3 covers 13 residues. CDR1 and CDR2 (germline): SGHDT, YYEEEE.

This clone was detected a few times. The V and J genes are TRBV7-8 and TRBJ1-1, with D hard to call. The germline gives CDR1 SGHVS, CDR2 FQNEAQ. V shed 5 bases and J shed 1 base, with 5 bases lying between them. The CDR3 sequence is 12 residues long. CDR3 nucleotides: TGTGCCAGCAGCCTACAGAACACTGAAGCTTTCTTT. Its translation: CASSLQNTEAFF.

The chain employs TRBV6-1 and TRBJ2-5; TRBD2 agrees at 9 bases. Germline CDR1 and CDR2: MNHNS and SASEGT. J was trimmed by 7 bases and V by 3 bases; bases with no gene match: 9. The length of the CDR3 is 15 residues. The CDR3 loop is CASSEGSGGVGTQYF. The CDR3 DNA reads TGTGCCAGCAGTGAGGGTAGCGGGGGAGTAGGGACCCAGTACTTC.

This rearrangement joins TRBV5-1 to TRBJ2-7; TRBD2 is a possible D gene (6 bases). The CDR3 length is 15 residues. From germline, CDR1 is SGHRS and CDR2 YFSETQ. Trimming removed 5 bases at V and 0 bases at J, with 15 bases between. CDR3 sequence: CASSLRDFSSYEQYF. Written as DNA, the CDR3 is TGCGCCAGCAGTTTGCGGGACTTTAGCTCCTACGAGCAGTACTTC.

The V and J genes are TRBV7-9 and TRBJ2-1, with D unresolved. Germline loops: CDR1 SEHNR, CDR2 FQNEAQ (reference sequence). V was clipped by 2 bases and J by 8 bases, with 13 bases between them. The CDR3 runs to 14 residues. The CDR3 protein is CASSLNSHFHEQFF. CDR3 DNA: TGTGCCAGCAGCTTAAACAGCCATTTTCATGAGCAGTTCTTC.

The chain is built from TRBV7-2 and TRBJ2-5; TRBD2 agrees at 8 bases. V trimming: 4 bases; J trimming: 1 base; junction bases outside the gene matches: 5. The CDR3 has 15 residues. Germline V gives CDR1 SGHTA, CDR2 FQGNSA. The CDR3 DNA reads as TGTGCCAGCAGCTCTTATAGCGGGATCCAAGAGACCCAGTACTTC. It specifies CASSSYSGIQETQYF.

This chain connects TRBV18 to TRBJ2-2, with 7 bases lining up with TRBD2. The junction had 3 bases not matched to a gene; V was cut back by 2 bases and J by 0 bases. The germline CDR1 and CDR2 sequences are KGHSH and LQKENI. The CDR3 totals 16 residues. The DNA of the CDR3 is TGTGCCAGCTCACCAAGCGGGGCAGCGAACACCGGGGAGCTGTTTTTT. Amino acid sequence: CASSPSGAANTGELFF.

CDR3 residues: CASSPPLTSQGEKLFF. Here the CDR3 DNA reads TGTGCCAGCTCACCTCCTTTAACCTCGCAGGGGGAAAAACTGTTTTTT. The chain recombines TRBV18 with TRBJ1-4; TRBD1 is a possible D gene (6 bases). Per the germline V gene, CDR1 is KGHSH and CDR2 is LQKENI. Trimming stripped 3 bases from V and 8 bases from J, with 19 bases between. This CDR3 spans 16 amino acids.

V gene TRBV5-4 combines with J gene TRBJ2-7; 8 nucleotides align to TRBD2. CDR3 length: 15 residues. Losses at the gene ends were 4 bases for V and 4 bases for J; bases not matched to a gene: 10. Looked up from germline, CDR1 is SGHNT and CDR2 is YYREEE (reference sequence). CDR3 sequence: CASSPTSGLTYEQYF. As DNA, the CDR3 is TGTGCCAGCAGCCCAACTAGCGGCCTTACGTACGAGCAGTACTTC.

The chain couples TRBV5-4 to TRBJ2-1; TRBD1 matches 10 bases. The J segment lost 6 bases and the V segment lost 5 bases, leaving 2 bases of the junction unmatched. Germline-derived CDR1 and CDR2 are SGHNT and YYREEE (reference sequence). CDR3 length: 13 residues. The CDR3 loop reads CASSWTGGNEQFF. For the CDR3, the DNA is TGTGCCAGCAGTTGGACAGGGGGCAATGAGCAGTTCTTC.

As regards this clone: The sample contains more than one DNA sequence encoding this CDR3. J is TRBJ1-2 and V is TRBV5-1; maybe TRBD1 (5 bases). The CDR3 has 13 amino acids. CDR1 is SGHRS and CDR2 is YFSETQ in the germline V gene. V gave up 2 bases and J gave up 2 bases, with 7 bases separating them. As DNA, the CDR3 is TGCGCCAGCAGCTTCGGGGGGAACTATGGCTACACCTTC. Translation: CASSFGGNYGYTF.

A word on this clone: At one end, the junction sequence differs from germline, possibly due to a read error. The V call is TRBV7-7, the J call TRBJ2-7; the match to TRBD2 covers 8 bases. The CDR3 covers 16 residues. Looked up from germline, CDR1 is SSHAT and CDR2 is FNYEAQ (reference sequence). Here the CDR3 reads CASSLGAGVASYEQYF. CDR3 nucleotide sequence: TGTGCTAGCAGCTTAGGAGCGGGAGTGGCTTCCTACGAGCAGTACTTC.

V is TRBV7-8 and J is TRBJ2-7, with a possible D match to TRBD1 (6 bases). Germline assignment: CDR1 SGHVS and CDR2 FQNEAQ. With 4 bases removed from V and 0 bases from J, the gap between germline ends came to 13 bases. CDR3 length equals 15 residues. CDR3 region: CASSSPDRSSYEQYF. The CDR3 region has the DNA TGTGCCAGCAGCTCCCCTGACAGGTCCTCCTACGAGCAGTACTTC.